Listed here is a single T cell receptor (beta chain). These data come from a study of blood T cell repertoires in COVID-19. Across the study: Samples came from the United States, Italy and Spain, spanning acute and convalescent COVID-19.

Per germline, CDR1 WSHSY and CDR2 SAAADI. The CDR3 totals 15 residues. V lost 1 base to trimming and J lost 7 bases, with 14 bases between them. Per the study methods: Estimates of nucleated cell counts were drawn from the amplification of reference gene primers. The data were produced by immunoSEQ multiplex PCR, yet TCRdb's version contains in-frame clones alone and is incomplete. The V and J calls and clone size are taken from that table; D and trimming were inferred from the DNA. The sample comprises roughly 180,000 clones, just over 85% of which are singletons, and roughly 8.6% rests with the top ten.

Material: peripheral blood. The TCR originated in a man aged 60 to 69 with acute or convalescent COVID-19. The chain couples TRBV10-2 to TRBJ2-1; D gene ambiguous. The CDR3 loop is CASSEFISRWNEQFF. CDR3 DNA: TGCGCCAGCAGTGAGTTTATCAGCAGGTGGAATGAGCAGTTCTTC.